The 22 T cell receptor beta chains in this list originate from one sample, sequenced in a study of tumor-infiltrating lymphocytes in primary liver carcinoma. Synthesis of TCR beta cDNA was carried out from 450 to 650 ng total RNA with a constant-region primer. Investigators got TCR beta libraries out of three nested multiplex PCR rounds, done with slightly modified ARM-PCR. Both of the initial two PCR rounds ran for roughly 10 cycles and employed TRBV1-TRBV30 forward primers alongside a C-beta reverse primer. TCRdb re-called the multiplex PCR reads with MiXCR, one entry per CDR3 protein. Among more than 75,000 distinct CDR3 sequences listed, 60% to 75% were seen once. RNA and DNA were co-extracted from roughly 20-30 mg of unsorted bulk tissue. The sequencing sample was made of liver tumor tissue from sampling region 1. As to subset: tumor region T1, superior pole. All receptors derive from a man in his forties with primary liver carcinoma and hepatitis B virus infection.

On this clonotype itself: A read error may produce the germline difference seen at one junction end. The chain employs TRBV12-3 or TRBV12-4 and TRBJ2-1; 10 positions match TRBD2. The CDR3 loop spans 15 amino acids. CDR3 sequence: CARSLTSGVYNEQLF. As DNA, the CDR3 is TGTGCCAGGAGTCTCACTAGCGGGGTCTACAATGAGCAGCTCTTC.

The chain couples TRBV5-4 to TRBJ2-1, with unresolved D. This CDR3 is built from 12 residues. V was trimmed by 0 bases and J by 10 bases, leaving 8 bases between them. Per germline, CDR1 SGHNT and CDR2 YYREEE (reference sequence). Written as DNA, the CDR3 is TGTGCCAGCAGCTTGGGCTACAGAGAGCAGTTCTTC. Its translation: CASSLGYREQFF.

As to this clonotype: One junction end disagrees with the germline gene, perhaps due to a read error. The V and J genes are TRBV11-2 and TRBJ2-7; D perhaps matches TRBD1 (6 bases). The CDR3 extends over 11 amino acids. Germline lookup yields CDR1 SGHAT and CDR2 FQNNGV. The CDR3 bases are TGTGCCAACAGCTTGACAGGCGAGCGGTACTTC. It is translated as CANSLTGERYF.

About this clonotype: This may be a read error, as it is one base from a much larger clone. The V call is TRBV12-3 or TRBV12-4, the J call TRBJ2-7, with a tentative D call TRBD1 (6 bases). The CDR3 consists of 12 residues. V was clipped by 7 bases and J by 4 bases, with 11 bases between them. The CDR3 sequence is CASTPGEYEQYF. The DNA for the CDR3 is TGTGCCAGCACTCCAGGGGAATACGAGCAGTACTTC.

This sequence joins TRBV29-1 and TRBJ2-3; D unresolved. Germline V gene lookup returns CDR1 SQVTM and CDR2 ANQGSEA. This CDR3 region has 15 residues. V dropped 2 bases and J dropped 2 bases, with 14 bases sitting between them. The CDR3 loop is CSVERRNNPTDTQYF. CDR3 DNA: TGCAGCGTTGAAAGACGGAATAATCCCACAGATACGCAGTATTTT.

Comments on this clonotype: The CDR3 does not close with the conserved phenylalanine or tryptophan, likely indicating a read error. V usage is TRBV14 and J usage is TRBJ2-2; the D is unclear. This CDR3 has 14 residues. The germline CDR1 and CDR2 sequences are SGHDN and FVKESK. The CDR3 sequence is CGSSQGEHGGELFL. The DNA of the CDR3 is TGTGGCAGCAGCCAAGGAGAGCATGGCGGGGAGCTGTTTCTT.

Note on this clonotype: One junction end does not reproduce the germline sequence, and a read error may be involved. The chain couples TRBV12-3 or TRBV12-4 to TRBJ1-1, with no clear D. This CDR3 spans 12 amino acids. In nucleotides, the CDR3 is TGTGCCAGTAGTTTGGGGTGTAGGGAAGCTTTCTTT. Encoded protein: CASSLGCREAFF.

This clonotype was detected a few times. This may stem from a read error, because a much larger clone lies one nucleotide away. Because it lacks the conserved phenylalanine or tryptophan at the end, this CDR3 is likely a read error. The rearrangement links TRBV5-5 to TRBJ2-2, with 10 nucleotides matching TRBD2. The germline V gene encodes CDR1 SGHKS and CDR2 YYEKEE (reference sequence). V shed 0 bases and J 7 bases; nucleotides not matched to a gene: 9. The length of the CDR3 is 17 residues. CDR3 bases: TGTGCCAGCAGCTTGGCCCCTAGCGGGAGTGGGAACGGGGAGCTGTTTCTT. This translates into CASSLAPSGSGNGELFL.

In this sample, this clonotype turned up many times. V is TRBV6-4 and J is TRBJ2-3, with 8 bases matching TRBD2. V was clipped by 3 bases and J by 2 bases; unmatched bases: 4. The germline gives CDR1 MRHNA, CDR2 SNTAGT. The CDR3 consists of 15 residues. The CDR3 spells CASSEFGRATDTQYF. DNA of the CDR3: TGTGCCAGCAGTGAATTCGGGAGGGCCACAGATACGCAGTATTTT.

J is TRBJ2-7 and V is TRBV5-1; D is undetermined. There are 11 residues in the CDR3. Trimming shortened V by 4 bases and J by 1 base, and 3 bases separated the two germline ends. Germline V gene data show CDR1 as SGHRS and CDR2 as YFSETQ. CDR3 DNA: TGCGCCAGCAGCACATCCTACGAGCAGTACTTC. Translating it yields CASSTSYEQYF.

This clonotype has at least ten counts. This chain joins TRBV12-5 and TRBJ2-1, with 11 bases fitting TRBD2. This CDR3 has 16 residues. V lost 5 bases to trimming and J lost 4 bases; unmatched junction nucleotides: 7. Germline V lookup: CDR1 LGHNT, CDR2 FRNRAP. DNA for the CDR3: TGTGCTAGTGGTCCCCCCGGACTAGCGGGTTACAATGAGCAGTTCTTC. This codes for CASGPPGLAGYNEQFF.

In DNA form, the CDR3 reads TGTGCCAGCAGGGAGACCCTAAGGGGCCGTATGAGCACTGAAGCTTTCTTT. Translating gives CASRETLRGRMSTEAFF. The genes are TRBV7-9 and TRBJ1-1; maybe TRBD1 (5 bases). Trimming took 6 bases from V and 4 from J, leaving 24 bases between them. CDR3 length: 17 residues. CDR1 and CDR2 from the germline V gene are SEHNR and FQNEAQ (reference sequence).

With regard to this clonotype: Germline is not matched at one junction end, which may reflect a read error. The chain combines TRBV6-6 with TRBJ1-5; 7 positions agree with TRBD1. This CDR3 contains 15 residues. Per germline, CDR1 MNHNY and CDR2 SVGAGI (reference sequence). The CDR3 DNA reads TGTGCCAGCAGTGCTCGACAGGGTCCCCATCAGCCCCAGCACTTT. It encodes CASSARQGPHQPQHF.

Comment on this clonotype: At one boundary the junction diverges from the germline segment, which might be a read error. The J gene is TRBJ1-5, the V gene TRBV6-5, with D possibly being TRBD1 (5 bases). The CDR3 is 13 residues long. Germline V gene data show CDR1 as MNHEY and CDR2 as SVGAGI. The DNA for the CDR3 is TGTGTCAGCAGTTACAGGTTAAAGCAGCCCCAACATTTT. Its protein product is CVSSYRLKQPQHF.

This chain connects TRBV6-6 to TRBJ2-7, with D possibly called TRBD1 or TRBD2 (5 bases each). V was shortened by 2 bases and J by 11 bases, with 13 bases between the two germline ends. Germline V gene sequence: CDR1 MNHNY, CDR2 SVGAGI (reference sequence). This CDR3 region has 12 residues. CDR3: CASSYVGVDEYF. DNA of the CDR3: TGTGCCAGCAGTTACGTGGGGGTCGACGAGTACTTC.

V and J are TRBV7-9 and TRBJ2-7; a weak D match, TRBD1 (6 bases). The CDR3 has 14 residues. Trimming took off 9 bases at V and 3 bases at J, with 18 bases between the two ends. From germline, CDR1 is SEHNR and CDR2 FQNEAQ (reference sequence). CDR3 sequence reads: CASSIRGALYEQYF. The CDR3 coding sequence is TGTGCCAGTAGCATCAGGGGAGCACTCTACGAGCAGTACTTC.

A word on this clonotype: At one end the junction does not follow the germline gene, possibly because of a read error. The rearrangement joins TRBV4-2 to TRBJ1-1, with a tentative D call TRBD1 (5 bases). Germline CDR1 reads LGHNA; CDR2 reads YNFKEQ. This CDR3 has 16 residues. The CDR3 is CTSSQGLQGGNTEAFF. Written as DNA, the CDR3 is TGTACCAGCAGCCAAGGGCTTCAGGGAGGGAACACTGAAGCTTTCTTT.

Concerning this clonotype itself: Without the conserved terminal phenylalanine or tryptophan, this CDR3 likely stems from a read error. The chain has TRBV29-1 and TRBJ2-1; D is unclear. The CDR3 consists of 14 residues. Per the germline V gene, CDR1 is SQVTM and CDR2 is ANQGSEA. CDR3 residues: CSVEGYDPNNEQFI. The CDR3 coding sequence is TGTAGTGTTGAAGGGTACGACCCTAACAATGAGCAGTTCATC.

Remarks on this clonotype: The conserved final phenylalanine or tryptophan is absent from the CDR3, which likely points to a read error. This chain links TRBV4-1 with TRBJ2-6; perhaps TRBD1 as D (6 bases). This CDR3 region has 18 residues. CDR1 and CDR2 (germline): MGHRA, YSYEKL. Trimming took off 0 bases at V and 4 bases at J, with 16 bases between the two ends. CDR3 DNA: TGCGCCAGCAGCCAAGACCGTCTGGGGGCGGCAGGGGCCAACGTCCTGACTATC. Protein product: CASSQDRLGAAGANVLTI.

About this clonotype itself: An end of the junction does not agree with germline; a read error may underlie this. The chain couples TRBV6-5 to TRBJ2-6; the D call may be TRBD1 or TRBD2 (5 bases each). The CDR3 runs to 16 residues. Germline CDR1 reads MNHEY; CDR2 reads SVGAGI. Here the CDR3 reads CTSSYSEGLGANDLTF. DNA for the CDR3: TGTACCAGCAGTTACTCCGAGGGTCTTGGGGCCAACGACCTGACTTTC.

The rearrangement links TRBV5-4 to TRBJ2-5; D is perhaps TRBD2 (6 bases). Germline CDR1 and CDR2: SGHNT and YYREEE (reference sequence). Trimming took off 4 bases at V and 3 bases at J, with 16 bases between the two ends. This CDR3 is 15 amino acids long. In nucleotides, the CDR3 is TGTGCCAGCAGCCTTTTTCACACGGGAGAAGAGACCCAGTACTTC. Its protein is CASSLFHTGEETQYF.

In the case of this clonotype: The junction departs from germline at one end; a sequencing error may be responsible. This chain joins TRBV11-2 and TRBJ2-5; possibly TRBD2 for D (6 bases). The CDR3 is 16 residues long. Germline loops: CDR1 SGHAT, CDR2 FQNNGV. The CDR3 DNA reads as TGTGCCAGCCGATTCCGGGACTCGGCCCACCAAAAGACCCAGTACTTC. This translates into CASRFRDSAHQKTQYF.